This entry describes one T cell receptor beta chain. Its antigen has not been determined. Per-base quality was not reported, and no clone a single base away is much larger than it. Read against the paper, the sample's time point label means: about 28 days (+/-7) after the second vaccine dose. AZD1222 recipients with second doses at about 4 weeks or about 12 weeks were pooled, because spike-specific TCR depth and breadth did not differ between schedules. The vaccinee samples were drawn from two UK trials, COV001 and COV002, one of which was a single-blind randomized controlled phase 2/3 trial testing AZD1222 (ChAdOx1 nCoV-19) in healthy adults. For TCRbeta chain sequencing, PBMC samples were collected from trial participants at day 0 and at day 28 after the second dose. This specimen comes from a study of T cell responses to AZD1222 COVID-19 vaccine (dated by TCRdb to 2020 to 2023). Describing the broader study: A total of roughly 240 trial participants underwent TCR sequencing, of whom some 210 received two doses of AZD1222 and about 25 received two doses of the MenACWY control vaccine. Trial participants were enrolled by age into subgroups of 18-55, 56-69 and 70-plus years, and 148, 28 and 57 TCR-sequenced participants, respectively, were included in these subgroups. Study-wide conclusions, independent of this receptor: After two AZD1222 doses, both the breadth and the depth of spike-specific TCRs were significantly higher than at day 0 and than in MenACWY recipients. Participants were mostly white British and included more females than males, and it was suggested by the authors that clonal diversity may have been underestimated. Conclusions about previously exposed vaccinees are limited because only a handful of AZD1222 recipients were SARS-CoV-2 seropositive at baseline. CD4 TCRs associated with the vaccine covered the entire spike protein, and the dominant responses were in regions 160-218 and 743-854. No day 14 peak-response samples were available, so repertoires were characterized only after the peak T cell response. The 56-69-year group was small, and its depth increase did not reach significance, likely because of low power. Epitopes outside the regions mutated in the B.1.351 and B.1.1.7 variants were reportedly recognized by nearly half of the unique spike-specific TCRs.

V and J lose 0 bases and 1 base, and a span of 8 bases separates them. The germline V gene specifies MGHRA as CDR1 and YSYEKL as CDR2. Measured from the cysteine to the phenylalanine, the CDR3 is 15 residues long. CDR3 DNA only is kept here, 45 bases in frame from base 1. The CDR3 regions of human TCRbeta chains were analyzed by immunosequencing. In the paper's pipeline: Repertoire TCRs were matched against a reference library of SARS-CoV-2-specific TCRs generated with the MIRA antigen-specificity platform. Breadth meant the fraction of unique TCRs that were SARS-CoV-2-associated, whereas depth meant the fraction of total T cells that were SARS-CoV-2-associated. Using the MIRA data, each spike-specific TCR was mapped to the spike region that the TCR reacts to and placed in a CD4 or CD8 class. Log10-transformed breadth and depth values were compared by one-way ANOVA with Sidak's multiple comparisons tests. The clones in this table, taken by TCRdb from immuneACCESS, are in-frame only. Not every clone is retained; where verified, under half of the shortfall comes from an unresolved V gene, and the cause of the rest is unknown. D and trimming were read from the DNA, whereas the V and J calls and clone size are those reported in that table. This sample lists about 150,000 clones; about 92% were detected once. The ten largest clones take up roughly 1.8% of the sample.

This specimen was peripheral blood, taken 28 days after the second AZD1222 dose. This TCR was sampled from an adult who received the AZD1222 COVID-19 vaccine. The chain is encoded by TRBV4-1 joined to TRBJ2-3; TRBD1 is perhaps the D gene, given 5 matching bases. The nucleotide sequence reads as follows: TGCGCCAGCAGCCAAGATATCAGGGGCACAGATACGCAGTATTTT. This yields the protein CASSQDIRGTDTQYF.